This TCR beta chain was identified in a study of OX40 agonist ivuxolimab in advanced cancers. The study, taken as a whole, reports: Low normalized clonal expansion also occurred in some nonresponding patients.

On this clone itself: Its specificity is not known.

Autoimmune disease history or systemic immunosuppression was exclusionary. Profiled with immunoSEQ multiplex PCR; TCRdb holds only in-frame clones, not every one. Altogether around 45,000 clones are present, more than 65% being singletons, with the ten largest covering 2.6%. Trimming shortened V by 4 bases and J by 3 bases, and 16 bases separated the two germline ends. The CDR3 loop spans 14 amino acids. Germline values: CDR1 SQVTM, CDR2 ANQGSEA. This specimen consisted of CD4+ or CD8+ T cells sorted from blood, obtained in a trial of the OX40 agonist ivuxolimab. V gene TRBV29-1 combines with J gene TRBJ2-7; D possibly corresponds to TRBD1 (6 bases). The receptor's source is an adult with an advanced solid tumor such as melanoma, head and neck, liver or kidney cancer. Here the CDR3 DNA reads TGCAGCGTTGCCTCCGGGACAAACCTCTACGAGCAGTACTTC. This sequence encodes CSVASGTNLYEQYF.